This T cell receptor beta chain was identified in a study of shared clonotypes between healthy human individuals. Study results and limitations: The study found about 5% of naive CD4 clonotypes shared across a handful of donors. Even with large depth, rarefaction showed that sorted-subset sequencing was incomplete. Collection of samples was limited to blood; tissue repertoires likely differ.

The germline gives CDR1 LNHDA, CDR2 SQIVND (reference sequence). The CDR3 is 18 amino acids. V gave up 2 bases and J gave up 1 base, with 20 bases separating them. The table came from immunoSEQ multiplex PCR; TCRdb's copy has only in-frame clones and leaves some out. The repertoire holds roughly 2.1 million clones, with about 92% as singletons. With regard to this clone: Its antigen is still unknown.

Positive CCR7 selection of CD45RO-negative cells yielded the naive CD8 cells, and terminally differentiated effector memory CD45RA+ cells were excluded. The chain recombines TRBV19 with TRBJ2-5; D remains unclear. The sequence derives from a man aged 18 to 30 in good health. Some clones in this sample may be carry-over from other donors' samples. The sequencing input was naive CD8+ T cells from PBMCs. The DNA for the CDR3 is TGTGCCAGTAGTATAAGGGTTAGGGTCGCTTCCATCCAAGAGACCCAGTACTTC. Translation: CASSIRVRVASIQETQYF.